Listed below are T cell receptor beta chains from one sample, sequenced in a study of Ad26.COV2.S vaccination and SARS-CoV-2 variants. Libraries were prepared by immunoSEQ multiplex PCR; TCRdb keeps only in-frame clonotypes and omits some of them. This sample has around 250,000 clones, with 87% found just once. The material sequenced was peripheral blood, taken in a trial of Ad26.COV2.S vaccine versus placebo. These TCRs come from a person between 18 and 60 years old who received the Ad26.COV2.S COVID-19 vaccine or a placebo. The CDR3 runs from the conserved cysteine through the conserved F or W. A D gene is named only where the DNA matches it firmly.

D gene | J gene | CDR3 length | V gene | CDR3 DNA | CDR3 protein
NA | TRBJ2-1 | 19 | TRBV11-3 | TGTGCCAGCAGCTTAGCGTGGACAGTCCCGACTACTTCCTACAATGAGCAGTTCTTC | CASSLAWTVPTTSYNEQFF
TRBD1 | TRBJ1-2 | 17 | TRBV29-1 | TGCAGCGTTGAGGGCACCCTAACCTTTACAGGGGTCTTTGGCTACACCTTC | CSVEGTLTFTGVFGYTF
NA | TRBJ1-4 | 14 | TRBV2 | TGTGCCAGCAGTTGGGGGGCCACTAATGAAAAACTGTTTTTT | CASSWGATNEKLFF
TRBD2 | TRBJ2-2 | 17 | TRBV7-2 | TGTGCCAGCAGCTCAACTAGCGGGAGGGCCGGAACCGGGGAGCTGTTTTTT | CASSSTSGRAGTGELFF
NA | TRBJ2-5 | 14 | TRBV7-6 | TGTGCCAGCAGCTTAGATACGGGAAAAGAGACCCAGTACTTC | CASSLDTGKETQYF
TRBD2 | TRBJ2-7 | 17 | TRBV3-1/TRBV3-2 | TGTGCCAGCAGCCAAGATGGGACTAGCGGGGGAGGGTACGAGCAGTACTTC | CASSQDGTSGGGYEQYF
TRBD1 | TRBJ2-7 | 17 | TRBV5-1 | TGCGCCAGCAGCTTGGGGGCCGGGACAGGGACTTCCTACGAGCAGTACTTC | CASSLGAGTGTSYEQYF
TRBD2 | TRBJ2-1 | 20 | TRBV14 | TGTGCCAGCAGCCAAGATAATGGGAAATTCGGACTAGGGCCCTACAATGAGCAGTTCTTC | CASSQDNGKFGLGPYNEQFF
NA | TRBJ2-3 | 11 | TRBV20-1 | TGCAGTGCTAAGGATTTTGATACGCAGTATTTT | CSAKDFDTQYF
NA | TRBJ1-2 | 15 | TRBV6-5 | TGTGCCAGCAGTTTGGGCGGGGGCCACTTATATGGCTACACCTTC | CASSLGGGHLYGYTF
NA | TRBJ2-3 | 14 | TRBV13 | TGTGCCAGCAGCTTGCCTAGCGGCACAGATACGCAGTATTTT | CASSLPSGTDTQYF